This T cell receptor beta chain was observed in a study of T cells expressing NK-cell markers. About the research overall: Eight donors were sequenced, of whom seven were HCMV-seropositive, while the remaining one was HCMV-seronegative. Regarding the study as a whole: Dominant NKG2C+ clonotypes made up about 1.0-7.0% of CD8+ T cells in over five donors.

Of note for this clonotype: What it recognizes is unknown.

The length of the CDR3 is 15 residues. Germline CDR1 reads ENHRY; CDR2 reads SYGVKD. Reanalyzing the 5' RACE reads, TCRdb keeps one entry per CDR3 protein, without DNA. The sample has about 390,000 distinct CDR3 sequences, and its top ten clones hold around a tenth. The receptor's source is a woman aged 50 to 60 in good health. V and J are TRBV10-3 and TRBJ1-4; the TRBD1 assignment by TCRdb is unverifiable without DNA. The specimen was blood T cells: a sorted CD56 or NKG2C T cell subset, CD4+ or CD8+ T cells, or bulk PBMC T cells (not recorded which). The CDR3 loop reads CAISARQGQDEKLFF.